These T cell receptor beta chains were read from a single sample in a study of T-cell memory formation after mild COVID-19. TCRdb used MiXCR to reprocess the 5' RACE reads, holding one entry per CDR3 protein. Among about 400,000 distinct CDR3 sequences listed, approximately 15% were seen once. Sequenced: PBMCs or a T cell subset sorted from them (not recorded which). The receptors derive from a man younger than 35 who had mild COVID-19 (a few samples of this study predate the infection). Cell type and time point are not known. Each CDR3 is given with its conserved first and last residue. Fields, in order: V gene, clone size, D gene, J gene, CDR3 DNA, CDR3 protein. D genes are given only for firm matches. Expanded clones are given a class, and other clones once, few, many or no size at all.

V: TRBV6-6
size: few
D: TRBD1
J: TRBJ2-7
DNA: TGTGCCGGAGGACAGGGACTCTCCTACGAGCAGTACTTC
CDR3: CAGGQGLSYEQYF

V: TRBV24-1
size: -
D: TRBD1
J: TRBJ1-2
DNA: TGTGCCACCAGTGATCCTGGACAGGGAAAAGGCTACACCTTC
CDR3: CATSDPGQGKGYTF

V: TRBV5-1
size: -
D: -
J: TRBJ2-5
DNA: TGCGCCAGCAGCTTGAACAGTAACCAAGAGACCCAGTACTTC
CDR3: CASSLNSNQETQYF

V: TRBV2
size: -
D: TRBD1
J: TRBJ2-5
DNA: TGTGCCAGCAGCGAGGACAGGGAGACCCAGTACTTC
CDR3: CASSEDRETQYF

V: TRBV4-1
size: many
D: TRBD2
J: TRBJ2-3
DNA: TGCGCCAGCAGCCGAGATAGCGGGGGGGGCACAGATACGCAGTATTTT
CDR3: CASSRDSGGGTDTQYF

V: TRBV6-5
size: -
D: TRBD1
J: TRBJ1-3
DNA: TGTGCCAGCAGTATACAGGGGTACTCTGGAAACACCATATATTTT
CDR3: CASSIQGYSGNTIYF

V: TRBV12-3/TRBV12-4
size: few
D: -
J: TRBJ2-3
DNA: TGTGCCAGCAGTCGCGGACAGCGCGTCCCGCCGTATTTT
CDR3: CASSRGQRVPPYF

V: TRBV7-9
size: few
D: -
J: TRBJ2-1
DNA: TGTGCCAGCAGCCCCTACTACAATGAGCAGTTCTTC
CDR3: CASSPYYNEQFF

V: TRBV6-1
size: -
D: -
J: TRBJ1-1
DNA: TGTGCCAGCAGTGACGCAGCTATGAACACTGAAGCTTTCTTT
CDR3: CASSDAAMNTEAFF

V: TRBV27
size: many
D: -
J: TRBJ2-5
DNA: TGTGCCAGCAGTTTTAAGGGGGGGACCCAGTACTTC
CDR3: CASSFKGGTQYF

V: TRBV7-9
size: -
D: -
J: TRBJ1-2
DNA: TGTGCCAGCAGCCCATGGGACGGCGAGGGCTACACCTTC
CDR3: CASSPWDGEGYTF

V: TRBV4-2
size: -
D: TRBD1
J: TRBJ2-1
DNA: TGTGCCAGCAGCCAGCATCCGGGACAGGACACCTACAATGAGCAGTTCTTC
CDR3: CASSQHPGQDTYNEQFF

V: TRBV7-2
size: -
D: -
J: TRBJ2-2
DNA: TGTGCCAGCAGCCCGGGGGGCCCGGGTACCGGGGAGCTGTTTTTT
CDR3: CASSPGGPGTGELFF

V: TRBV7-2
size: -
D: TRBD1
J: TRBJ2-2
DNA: TGTGCCAGCAGCACCCGACAGGGTGGTACCGGGGAGCTGTTTTTT
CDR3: CASSTRQGGTGELFF

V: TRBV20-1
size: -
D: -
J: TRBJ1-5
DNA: TGCAGTGCTAGTCCCGGTTTTAGCAATCAGCCCCAGCATTTT
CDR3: CSASPGFSNQPQHF

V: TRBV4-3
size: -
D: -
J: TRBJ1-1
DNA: TGCGCCAGCAGCCAAGATCGGGAGGCCCGGGCATTTGCTTTCTTT
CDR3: CASSQDREARAFAFF

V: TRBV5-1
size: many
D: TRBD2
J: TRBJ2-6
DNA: TGCGCCAGCAGCTTGGGGGAGGGACTCCTAGGATATGGGGCCAACGTCCTGACTTTC
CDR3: CASSLGEGLLGYGANVLTF

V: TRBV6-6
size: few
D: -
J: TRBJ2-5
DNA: TGTGCCAGCAGTTACTCGTTAGCGCTCCCAGAGACCCAGTACTTC
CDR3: CASSYSLALPETQYF

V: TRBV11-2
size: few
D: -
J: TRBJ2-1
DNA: TGTGCCAGCAGCTTCGACTCTGGGCCCGGGGGGCAGTTCTTC
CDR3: CASSFDSGPGGQFF

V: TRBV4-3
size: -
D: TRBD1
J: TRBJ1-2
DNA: TGCGCCAGCAGCCAAGGACAGGGCATCTACTATGGCTACACCTTC
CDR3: CASSQGQGIYYGYTF

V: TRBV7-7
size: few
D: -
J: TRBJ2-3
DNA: TGTGCTAGCAGCTACAACAGGTTCACAGATACGCAGTATTTT
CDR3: CASSYNRFTDTQYF

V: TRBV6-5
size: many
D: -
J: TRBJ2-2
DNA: TGTGCCAGCAGTTTGGTCCCCGGGGAGCTGTTTTTT
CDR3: CASSLVPGELFF

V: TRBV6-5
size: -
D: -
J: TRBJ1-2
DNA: TGTGCCAGCAGTGACAGCCGACAGGACTATGGCTACACCTTC
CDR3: CASSDSRQDYGYTF

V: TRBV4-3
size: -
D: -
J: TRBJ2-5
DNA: TGCGCCAGCAGCCAAGTCGAGGGTAGCGGGACCCAGTACTTC
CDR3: CASSQVEGSGTQYF

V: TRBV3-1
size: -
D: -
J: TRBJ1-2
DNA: TGTGCCAGCAGCCAGTTTAGACGGAACTATGGCTACACCTTC
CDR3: CASSQFRRNYGYTF

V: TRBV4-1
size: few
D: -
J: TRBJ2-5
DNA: TGCGCCAGCAGCTCTCTTCCCGGGGAGACCCAGTACTTC
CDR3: CASSSLPGETQYF

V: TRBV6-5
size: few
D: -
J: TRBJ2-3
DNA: TGTGCCAGCAGTTACTCGAGGAGCCGAGATACGCAGTATTTT
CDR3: CASSYSRSRDTQYF

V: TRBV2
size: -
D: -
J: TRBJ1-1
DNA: TGTGCCAGCAGTGAACGGGCAGGGCGTACTGAAGCTTTCTTT
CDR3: CASSERAGRTEAFF

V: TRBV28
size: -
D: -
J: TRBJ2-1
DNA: TGTGCCAGCAGTTTGGGGCAGCGTGAGCAGTTCTTC
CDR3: CASSLGQREQFF

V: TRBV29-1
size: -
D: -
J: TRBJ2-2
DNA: TGCAGCGTTATTCCCGGACTGAACACCGGGGAGCTGTTTTTT
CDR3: CSVIPGLNTGELFF

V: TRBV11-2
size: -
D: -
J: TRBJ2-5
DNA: TGTGCCAGCAGTTCTACTCCAGGGGACCAAGAGACCCAGTACTTC
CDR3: CASSSTPGDQETQYF

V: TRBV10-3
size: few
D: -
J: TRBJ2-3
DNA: TGTGCCATTATCGACGGGAACACAGATACGCAGTATTTT
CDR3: CAIIDGNTDTQYF

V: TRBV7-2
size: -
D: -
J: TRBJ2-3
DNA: TGTGCCAGCAGCCCCCCGGACCCCGTCGATACGCAGTATTTT
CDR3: CASSPPDPVDTQYF

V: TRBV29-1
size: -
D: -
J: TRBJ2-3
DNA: TGCAGCGTGGATCGGCAGGGTAGTATAACAGATACGCAGTATTTT
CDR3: CSVDRQGSITDTQYF

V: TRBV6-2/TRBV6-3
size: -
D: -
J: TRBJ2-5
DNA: TGTGCCAGCAGTCTACAGGGTTTGCTGCAAGAGACCCAGTACTTC
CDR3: CASSLQGLLQETQYF

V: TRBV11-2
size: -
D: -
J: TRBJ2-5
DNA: TGTGCCAGCAGCTCCACATATGAAGAGACCCAGTACTTC
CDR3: CASSSTYEETQYF

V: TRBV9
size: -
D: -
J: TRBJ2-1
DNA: TGTGCCAGCAGCGTAGATCCGGAACCAAATGAGCAGTTCTTC
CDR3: CASSVDPEPNEQFF

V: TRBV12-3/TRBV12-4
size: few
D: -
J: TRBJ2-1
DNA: TGTGCCAGCAGTAAATACAGGGAGGATGAGCAGTTCTTC
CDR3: CASSKYREDEQFF

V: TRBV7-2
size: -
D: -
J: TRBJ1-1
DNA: TGTGCCAGCAGCTCACAGGGTTGGACTGAAGCTTTCTTT
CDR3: CASSSQGWTEAFF

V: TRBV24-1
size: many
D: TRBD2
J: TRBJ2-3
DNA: TGTGCCACCAGTGATCCACTAGCGCTCGTTGGAGCAGATACGCAGTATTTT
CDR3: CATSDPLALVGADTQYF